The 26 T cell receptor beta chains reported below all come from one sample, sequenced in a study of T-cell memory formation after mild COVID-19. TCRdb re-analysed the 5' RACE reads in MiXCR, keeping a single row per CDR3 protein. The sample consists of 14,000 to 15,000 distinct CDR3 sequences, about a fifth of them appearing once. The specimen was PBMCs or a T cell subset sorted from them (not recorded which). These receptors all stem from a young man who had mild COVID-19 (a few samples of this study predate the infection). Cell type and time point are not known.

The rearrangement uses TRBV2 and TRBJ2-7; possible D gene TRBD2, 5 bases. From germline, CDR1 is SNHLY and CDR2 FYNNEI. The V end lost 1 base, the J end lost 7 bases, and 8 bases lay between the germline ends. The CDR3 sequence is 12 residues long. The chain's CDR3 is CASSEEPGEQYF. DNA of the CDR3: TGTGCCAGCAGTGAAGAGCCGGGGGAGCAGTACTTC.

This sequence joins TRBV7-2 and TRBJ2-1; no definite D call. The CDR3 covers 13 residues. The germline V gene encodes CDR1 SGHTA and CDR2 FQGNSA. V was pared by 4 bases and J by 7 bases, with 11 bases between. CDR3 in amino acids: CASSSGGLNEQFF. CDR3 bases: TGTGCCAGCAGCTCGGGCGGCCTGAATGAGCAGTTCTTC.

This clonotype was observed at least ten times. This chain connects TRBV11-2 to TRBJ2-7; 9 nucleotides align to TRBD1. The CDR3 spans 15 residues. The germline V gene has CDR1 SGHAT and CDR2 FQNNGV. After removal of 5 bases from V and 1 base from J, the junction contained 6 bases not matched to a gene. CDR3 amino acids: CASSIPGQGSYEQYF. The CDR3 DNA is TGTGCCAGCAGCATTCCGGGACAGGGTTCCTACGAGCAGTACTTC.

In its sample, this clonotype was seen a few times. The rearrangement uses TRBV12-3 or TRBV12-4 and TRBJ2-7; 7 bases are a match to TRBD1. Germline trimming cut 8 bases from V and 9 bases from J; bases unmatched to any gene: 10. There are 12 residues in the CDR3. The CDR3 here is CASSQQGKVQYV. CDR3 in DNA: TGTGCCAGCTCCCAACAGGGGAAAGTGCAGTACGTC.

This clonotype was found many times. The gene calls are TRBV5-1 and TRBJ2-2; 8 nucleotides align to TRBD1. The CDR3 consists of 16 residues. Germline assignment: CDR1 SGHRS and CDR2 YFSETQ. With V trimmed by 0 bases and J by 4 bases, 5 bases remained unmatched. The DNA of the CDR3 is TGCGCCAGCAGCTTGGACAGGGGGTTAACCACCGGGGAGCTGTTTTTT. Translation: CASSLDRGLTTGELFF.

This clonotype came up many times. This sequence joins TRBV27 and TRBJ2-7; no clear D. Trimming pared 5 bases from V and 2 bases from J, leaving 16 bases between. Germline CDR1 reads MNHEY; CDR2 reads SMNVEV (reference sequence). CDR3 length: 15 residues. In nucleotides, the CDR3 is TGTGCCAGCAGTCCCCGGGCACCTGAACCCTACGAGCAGTACTTC. It encodes CASSPRAPEPYEQYF.

The rearrangement uses TRBV7-2 and TRBJ2-1; D unclear. V was clipped by 3 bases and J by 10 bases, with 7 bases between them. Germline V gene sequence: CDR1 SGHTA, CDR2 FQGNSA. The CDR3 contains 11 residues. CDR3 amino acids: CASSFAIEQFF. CDR3 nucleotides: TGTGCCAGCAGCTTCGCAATCGAGCAGTTCTTC.

As concerns this clonotype: Being one base from a much bigger clone, this may be a read error. This chain connects TRBV11-2 to TRBJ2-4; the D gene is possibly TRBD2 (6 bases). This CDR3 has 13 amino acids. Germline V gene sequence: CDR1 SGHAT, CDR2 FQNNGV. Trimming shortened V by 5 bases and J by 12 bases, and 17 bases separated the two germline ends. The CDR3 nucleotides are TGTGCCAGCAGCGCAGATAGGCGGGGTTCTCAGTACTTC. Its translation is CASSADRRGSQYF.

The genes are TRBV6-6 and TRBJ2-3; D not certain. V was pared by 4 bases and J by 4 bases, with 6 bases between. The CDR3 sequence is 12 residues long. CDR1 MNHNY and CDR2 SVGAGI come from the germline V gene (reference sequence). The CDR3 reads CASSSGADTQYF. CDR3 nucleotide sequence: TGTGCCAGCAGTTCTGGGGCAGATACGCAGTATTTT.

This clonotype was observed many times. This rearrangement joins TRBV7-2 to TRBJ2-2; D unresolved. CDR3 length: 10 amino acids. Trimming removed 10 bases at V and 3 bases at J, with 3 bases between. Germline CDR1 is SGHTA and CDR2 is FQGNSA. Here the CDR3 reads CAIYTGELFF. The DNA of the CDR3 is TGTGCCATCTACACCGGGGAGCTGTTTTTT.

The chain joins TRBV6-5 to TRBJ1-5, with unresolved D. The germline CDR1 and CDR2 sequences are MNHEY and SVGAGI. CDR3 size: 15 residues. Trimming shortened V by 2 bases and J by 1 base, and 9 bases separated the two germline ends. The chain's CDR3 is CASSYSPLSNQPQHF. CDR3 sequence (DNA): TGTGCCAGCAGTTACAGTCCACTCAGCAATCAGCCCCAGCATTTT.

The sample holds a few counts of this clonotype. This chain connects TRBV10-3 to TRBJ2-7; a weak D match, TRBD1 (5 bases). Germline V lookup: CDR1 ENHRY, CDR2 SYGVKD. V was pared by 6 bases and J by 3 bases, with 9 bases between. This CDR3 contains 12 residues. For the CDR3, the DNA is TGTGCCATCAGGTCTCAGGGCTACGAGCAGTACTTC. It encodes CAIRSQGYEQYF.

V and J are TRBV20-1 and TRBJ2-5; D perhaps matches TRBD2 (6 bases). This CDR3 is built from 11 residues. V dropped 6 bases and J dropped 5 bases, with 10 bases sitting between them. Germline CDR1 is DFQATT and CDR2 is SNEGSKA (reference sequence). The CDR3 here is CSASAGETQYF. CDR3 in DNA: TGCAGTGCGTCCGCGGGGGAGACCCAGTACTTC.

In this sample, this clonotype turned up many times. The chain carries TRBV4-3 and TRBJ2-7; D unresolved. The V gene's germline CDR1 is LGHNA and CDR2 YSLEER. Between the trimmed V and J ends, which lost 0 bases and 0 bases, there was a span of 9 bases. The CDR3 spans 15 residues. Here the CDR3 DNA reads TGCGCCAGCAGCCAAGAGGGAAGGAGCTCCTACGAGCAGTACTTC. This translates into CASSQEGRSSYEQYF.

This clonotype was picked up many times. The chain is built from TRBV7-3 and TRBJ2-1; 9 nucleotides match TRBD1. Germline V gene lookup returns CDR1 SGHTA and CDR2 FQGTGA. There are 15 residues in the CDR3. Unmatched junction bases numbered 3, after V lost 5 bases and J lost 1 base. CDR3 residues: CASSRDRASYNEQFF. The CDR3 bases are TGTGCCAGCAGCCGGGACAGGGCGTCCTACAATGAGCAGTTCTTC.

This clonotype occurred many times. This chain joins TRBV7-2 and TRBJ2-3, with 9 positions matching TRBD2. CDR3 length: 17 amino acids. With V trimmed by 3 bases and J by 0 bases, 7 bases remained unmatched. The germline V gene has CDR1 SGHTA and CDR2 FQGNSA. The CDR3 reads CASSFNGGGASTDTQYF. The CDR3 DNA reads TGTGCCAGCAGCTTTAACGGCGGGGGGGCTAGCACAGATACGCAGTATTTT.

This clonotype was recorded at least ten times. This rearrangement joins TRBV29-1 to TRBJ2-6; D is possibly TRBD2 (5 bases). CDR3 length equals 18 residues. With 0 bases removed from V and 4 bases from J, the gap between germline ends came to 19 bases. Germline lookup yields CDR1 SQVTM and CDR2 ANQGSEA. CDR3 sequence (DNA): TGCAGCGTTGAAGAGGGAGCGTGGGCCCTGGCGGGGGCCAACGTCCTGACTTTC. Translated, it gives CSVEEGAWALAGANVLTF.

V usage is TRBV20-1 and J usage is TRBJ1-1; D is unresolved. CDR3 length: 12 residues. CDR1 DFQATT and CDR2 SNEGSKA come from the germline V gene (reference sequence). Between the trimmed V and J ends, which lost 3 bases and 7 bases, there was a span of 12 bases. Here the CDR3 reads CSASPPSGEAFF. For the CDR3, the DNA is TGCAGTGCTAGCCCACCGAGCGGTGAAGCTTTCTTT.

This clonotype came up many times. The chain has TRBV4-1 and TRBJ1-1; no firm D call. The germline V gene encodes CDR1 MGHRA and CDR2 YSYEKL. V was clipped by 1 base and J by 1 base, with 7 bases between them. The CDR3 sequence is 14 residues long. CDR3 sequence (DNA): TGCGCCAGCAGCCAAGTGGGGTCGAACACTGAAGCTTTCTTT. Its protein is CASSQVGSNTEAFF.

This chain uses TRBV27 with TRBJ1-1, with TRBD1 as a possible D gene (5 bases). Germline CDR1 and CDR2: MNHEY and SMNVEV (reference sequence). The ends were cut back, 3 bases at V and 4 bases at J, with 9 bases in the middle. The CDR3 is 13 amino acids. This CDR3 is CASSLEGSTEAFF. In DNA, the CDR3 is TGTGCCAGCAGTTTGGAGGGGTCCACTGAAGCTTTCTTT.

This clonotype was counted ten times or more. V is TRBV5-1 and J is TRBJ2-7; 9 nucleotides match TRBD2. The V segment lost 4 bases and the J segment 4 bases; nucleotides outside the gene matches: 6. This CDR3 comprises 14 residues. Germline values: CDR1 SGHRS, CDR2 YFSETQ. The chain's CDR3 is CASSPGTSSYEQYV. The CDR3 bases are TGCGCCAGCAGCCCTGGGACTAGCTCTTACGAGCAGTACGTC.

This clonotype was seen many times. The CDR3 reads CASSGTADNYGYTF. The CDR3 DNA reads as TGTGCCAGCAGCGGGACAGCCGATAACTATGGCTACACCTTC. This chain uses TRBV12-3 or TRBV12-4 with TRBJ1-2; 7 positions agree with TRBD1. V lost 6 bases and J lost 1; bases outside the gene matches: 5. CDR3 length: 14 amino acids.

At least ten counts were recorded for this clonotype. V is TRBV27 and J is TRBJ1-1; D is ambiguous. The CDR3 covers 15 residues. In germline, CDR1 is MNHEY, CDR2 SMNVEV (reference sequence). Trimming shortened V by 6 bases and J by 4 bases, and 18 bases separated the two germline ends. The CDR3 nucleotides are TGTGCCAGCAGCTTACTGGGCCTCGGCGGCACTGAAGCTTTCTTT. It codes for CASSLLGLGGTEAFF.

The V call is TRBV5-1, the J call TRBJ2-5; the D gene is possibly TRBD1 (6 bases). The CDR3 consists of 14 residues. Trimming took 9 bases from V and 0 from J, leaving 15 bases between them. The germline V gene encodes CDR1 SGHRS and CDR2 YFSETQ. This CDR3 is CATQGIPDQETQYF. The CDR3 nucleotides read TGCGCCACCCAGGGGATCCCAGACCAAGAGACCCAGTACTTC.

In this sample, this clonotype turned up many times. The genes are TRBV15 and TRBJ1-1; D gene unclear. Trimming took off 1 base at V and 4 bases at J, with 19 bases between the two ends. CDR1 LNHNV and CDR2 YYDKDF come from the germline V gene (reference sequence). This CDR3 spans 17 amino acids. CDR3 loop: CATSRVEVLTYSTEAFF. The CDR3 DNA reads TGTGCCACCAGCAGAGTGGAGGTCTTAACTTATTCCACTGAAGCTTTCTTT.

In its sample, this clonotype was seen many times. The rearrangement joins TRBV2 to TRBJ2-3; no definite D call. Germline CDR1 is SNHLY and CDR2 is FYNNEI. This CDR3 has 14 residues. The V and J ends lost 5 bases and 5 bases respectively, with 14 bases between them. The CDR3 reads CASSWVGFGDTQYF. The CDR3 bases are TGTGCCAGCAGTTGGGTGGGGTTCGGAGATACGCAGTATTTT. The whole variable domain, remainder taken from reference TRBV2 and TRBJ2-3, is EPEVTQTPSHQVTQMGQEVILRCVPISNHLYFYWYRQILGQKVEFLVSFYNNEISEKSEIFDDQFSVERPDGSNFTLKIRSTKLEDSAMYFCASSWVGFGDTQYFGPGTRLTVL.